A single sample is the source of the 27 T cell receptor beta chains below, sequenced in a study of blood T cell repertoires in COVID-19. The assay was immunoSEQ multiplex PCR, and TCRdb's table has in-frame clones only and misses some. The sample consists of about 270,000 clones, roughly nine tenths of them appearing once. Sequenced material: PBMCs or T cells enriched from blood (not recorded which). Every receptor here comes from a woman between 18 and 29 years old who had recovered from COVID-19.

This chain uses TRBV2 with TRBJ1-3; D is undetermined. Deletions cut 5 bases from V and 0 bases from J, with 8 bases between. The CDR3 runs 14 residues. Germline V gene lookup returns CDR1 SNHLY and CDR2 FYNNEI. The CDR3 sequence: CASSPSYSGNTIYF. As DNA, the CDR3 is TGTGCCAGCAGTCCGTCTTACTCTGGAAACACCATATATTTT.

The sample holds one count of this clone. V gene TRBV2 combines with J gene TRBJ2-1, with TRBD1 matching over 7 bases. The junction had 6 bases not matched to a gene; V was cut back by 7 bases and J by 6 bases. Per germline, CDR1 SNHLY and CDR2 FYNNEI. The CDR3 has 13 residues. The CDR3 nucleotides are TGTGCCAGCAATGTAGGGGACAGCAATGAGCAGTTCTTC. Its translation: CASNVGDSNEQFF.

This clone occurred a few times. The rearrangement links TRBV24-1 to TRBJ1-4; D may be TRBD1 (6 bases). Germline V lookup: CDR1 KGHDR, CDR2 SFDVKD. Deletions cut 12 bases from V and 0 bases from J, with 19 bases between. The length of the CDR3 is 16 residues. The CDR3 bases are TGTGCCCCTGGGGAAACAGGGATCGCAACTAATGAAAAACTGTTTTTT. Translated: CAPGETGIATNEKLFF.

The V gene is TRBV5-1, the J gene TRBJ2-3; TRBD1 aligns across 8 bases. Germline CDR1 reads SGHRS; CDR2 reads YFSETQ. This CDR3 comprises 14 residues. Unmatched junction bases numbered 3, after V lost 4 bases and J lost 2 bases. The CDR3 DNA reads TGCGCCAGCAGCCAGACAGGGGTCACAGATACGCAGTATTTT. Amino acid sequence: CASSQTGVTDTQYF. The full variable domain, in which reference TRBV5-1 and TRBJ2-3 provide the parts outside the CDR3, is KAGVTQTPRYLIKTRGQQVTLSCSPISGHRSVSWYQQTPGQGLQFLFEYFSETQRNKGNFPGRFSGRQFSNSRSEMNVSTLELGDSALYLCASSQTGVTDTQYFGPGTRLTVL.

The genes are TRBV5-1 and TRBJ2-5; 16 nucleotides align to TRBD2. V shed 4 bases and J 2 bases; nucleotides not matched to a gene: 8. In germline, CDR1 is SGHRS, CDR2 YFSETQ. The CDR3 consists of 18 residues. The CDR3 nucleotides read TGCGCCAGCAGCCCGGGACTAGCGGGGGGGCCGGGGCAAGAGACCCAGTACTTC. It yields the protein CASSPGLAGGPGQETQYF.

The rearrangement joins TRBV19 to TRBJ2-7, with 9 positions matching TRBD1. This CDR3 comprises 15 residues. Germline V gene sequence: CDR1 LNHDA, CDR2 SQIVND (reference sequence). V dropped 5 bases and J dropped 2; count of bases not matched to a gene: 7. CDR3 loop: CASSLRTGDAYEQYF. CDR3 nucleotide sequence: TGTGCCAGTAGTCTAAGGACAGGGGACGCCTACGAGCAGTACTTC.

DNA for the CDR3: TGTGCCAGCAGTCCTCAAGGGGACACGAACACTGAAGCTTTCTTT. Translated: CASSPQGDTNTEAFF. This chain joins TRBV27 and TRBJ1-1; perhaps TRBD1 as D (6 bases). The CDR3 covers 15 residues. Trimming cost V 5 bases and J 1 base, with 14 bases left between them. The germline CDR1 and CDR2 sequences are MNHEY and SMNVEV (reference sequence).

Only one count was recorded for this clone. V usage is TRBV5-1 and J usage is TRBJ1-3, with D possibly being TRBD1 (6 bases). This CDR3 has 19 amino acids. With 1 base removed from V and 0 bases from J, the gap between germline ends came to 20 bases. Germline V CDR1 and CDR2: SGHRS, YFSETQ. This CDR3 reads CASSLRTGQFANSGNTIYF. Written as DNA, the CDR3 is TGCGCCAGCAGCTTGAGGACCGGACAGTTTGCAAACTCTGGAAACACCATATATTTT.

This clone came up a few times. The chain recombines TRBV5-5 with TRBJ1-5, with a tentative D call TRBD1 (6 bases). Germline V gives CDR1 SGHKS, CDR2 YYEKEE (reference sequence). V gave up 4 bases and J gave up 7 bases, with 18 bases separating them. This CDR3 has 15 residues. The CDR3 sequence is CASSPQGPMGQPQHF. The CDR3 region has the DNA TGTGCCAGCAGCCCACAGGGCCCAATGGGACAGCCCCAGCATTTT.

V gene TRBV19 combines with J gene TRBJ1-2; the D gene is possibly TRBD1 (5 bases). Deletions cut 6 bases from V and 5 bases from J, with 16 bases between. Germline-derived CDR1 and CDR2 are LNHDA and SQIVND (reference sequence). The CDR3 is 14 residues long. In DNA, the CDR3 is TGTGCCAGTAGGACCGGGACTTTAACTTATGGCTACACCTTC. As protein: CASRTGTLTYGYTF. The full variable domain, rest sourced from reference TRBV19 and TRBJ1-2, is DGGITQSPKYLFRKEGQNVTLSCEQNLNHDAMYWYRQDPGQGLRLIYYSQIVNDFQKGDIAEGYSVSREKKESFPLTVTSAQKNPTAFYLCASRTGTLTYGYTFGSGTRLTVV.

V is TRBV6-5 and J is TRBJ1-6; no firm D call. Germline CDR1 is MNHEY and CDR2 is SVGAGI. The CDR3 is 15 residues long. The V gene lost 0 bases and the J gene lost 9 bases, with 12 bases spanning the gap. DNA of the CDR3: TGTGCCAGCAGTTACTCGGGAGGCCGGGGTTCACCCCTCCACTTT. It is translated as CASSYSGGRGSPLHF.

The CDR3 protein is CASSPDSSEQYF. Written as DNA, the CDR3 is TGTGCCAGCTCACCAGATAGTTCCGAGCAGTACTTC. The rearrangement links TRBV18 to TRBJ2-7; D not resolved. Germline values: CDR1 KGHSH, CDR2 LQKENI. The CDR3 has 12 residues. The germline V and J ends were trimmed by 2 bases and 6 bases, with 8 bases remaining between them.

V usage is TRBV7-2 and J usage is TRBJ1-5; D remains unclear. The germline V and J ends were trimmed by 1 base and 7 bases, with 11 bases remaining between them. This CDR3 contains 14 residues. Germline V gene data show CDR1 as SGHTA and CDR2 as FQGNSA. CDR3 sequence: CASSLVGVGQPQHF. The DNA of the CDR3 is TGTGCCAGCAGCTTAGTAGGAGTTGGACAGCCCCAGCATTTT. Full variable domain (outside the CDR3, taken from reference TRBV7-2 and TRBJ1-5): GAGVSQSPSNKVTEKGKDVELRCDPISGHTALYWYRQSLGQGLEFLIYFQGNSAPDKSGLPSDRFSAERTGGSVSTLTIQRTQQEDSAVYLCASSLVGVGQPQHFGDGTRLSIL.

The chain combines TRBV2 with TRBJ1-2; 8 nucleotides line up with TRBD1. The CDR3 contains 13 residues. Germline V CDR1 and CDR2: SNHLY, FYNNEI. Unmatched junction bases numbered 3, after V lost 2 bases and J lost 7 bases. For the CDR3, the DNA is TGTGCCAGCAGTGAACAGGGGGCTTCTGGCTACACCTTC. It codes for CASSEQGASGYTF.

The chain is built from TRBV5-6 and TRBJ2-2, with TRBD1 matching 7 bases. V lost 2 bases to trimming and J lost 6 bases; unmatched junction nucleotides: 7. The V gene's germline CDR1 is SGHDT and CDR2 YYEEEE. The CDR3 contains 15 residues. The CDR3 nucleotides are TGTGCCAGCAGCTTCGGCTGGACAGGAGCCGGGGAGCTGTTTTTT. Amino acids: CASSFGWTGAGELFF.

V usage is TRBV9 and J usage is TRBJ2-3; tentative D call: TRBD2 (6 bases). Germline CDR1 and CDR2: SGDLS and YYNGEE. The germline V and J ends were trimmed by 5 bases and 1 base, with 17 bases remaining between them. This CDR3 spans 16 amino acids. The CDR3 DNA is TGTGCCAGCAGTCTCCCAAGCGGGCTTCGCACAGATACGCAGTATTTT. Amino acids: CASSLPSGLRTDTQYF.

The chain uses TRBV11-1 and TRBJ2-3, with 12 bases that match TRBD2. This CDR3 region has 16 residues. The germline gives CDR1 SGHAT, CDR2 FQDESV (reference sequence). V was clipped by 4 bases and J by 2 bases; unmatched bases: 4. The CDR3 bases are TGTGCCAGCAGCTCAGGACTAGCGGGACTCACAGATACGCAGTATTTT. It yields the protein CASSSGLAGLTDTQYF.

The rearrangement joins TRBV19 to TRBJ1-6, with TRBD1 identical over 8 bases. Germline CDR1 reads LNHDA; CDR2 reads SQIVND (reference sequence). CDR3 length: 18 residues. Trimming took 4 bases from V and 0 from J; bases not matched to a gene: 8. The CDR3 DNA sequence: TGTGCCAGTAGTACACGACAGGGGTCAAGCTCCTATAATTCACCCCTCCACTTT. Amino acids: CASSTRQGSSSYNSPLHF.

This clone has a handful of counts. DNA of the CDR3: TGTGCCAGCAGCGGGGGGAATTACGAGCAGTACTTC. Protein sequence: CASSGGNYEQYF. This sequence joins TRBV27 and TRBJ2-7; 7 nucleotides match TRBD2. The CDR3 is 12 residues long. The germline CDR1 and CDR2 sequences are MNHEY and SMNVEV (reference sequence). J was trimmed by 4 bases and V by 6 bases; bases with no gene match: 3.

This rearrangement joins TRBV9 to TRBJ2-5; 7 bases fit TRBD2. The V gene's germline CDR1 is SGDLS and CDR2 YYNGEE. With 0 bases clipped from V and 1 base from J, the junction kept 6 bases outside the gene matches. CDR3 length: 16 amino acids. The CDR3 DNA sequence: TGTGCCAGCAGCGTAGCCTCAACGGGGGGCCAAGAGACCCAGTACTTC. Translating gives CASSVASTGGQETQYF.

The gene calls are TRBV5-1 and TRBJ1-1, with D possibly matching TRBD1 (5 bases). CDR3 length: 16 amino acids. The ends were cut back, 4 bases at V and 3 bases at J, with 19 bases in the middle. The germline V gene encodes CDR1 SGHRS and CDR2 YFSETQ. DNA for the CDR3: TGCGCCAGCAGCGGAGGGTGGGGCACCGGCGACACTGAAGCTTTCTTT. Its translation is CASSGGWGTGDTEAFF.

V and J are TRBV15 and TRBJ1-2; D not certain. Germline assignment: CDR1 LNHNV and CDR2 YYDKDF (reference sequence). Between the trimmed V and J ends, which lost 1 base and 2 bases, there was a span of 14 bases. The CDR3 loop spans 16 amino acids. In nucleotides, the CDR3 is TGTGCCACCAGCAGAGTGGGAGGAACACGGAACTATGGCTACACCTTC. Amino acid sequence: CATSRVGGTRNYGYTF.

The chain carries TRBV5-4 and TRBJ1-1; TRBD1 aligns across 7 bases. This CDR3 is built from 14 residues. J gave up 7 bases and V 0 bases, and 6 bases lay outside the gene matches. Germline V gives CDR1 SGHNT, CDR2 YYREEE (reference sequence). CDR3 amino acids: CASSLGDRPFEAFF. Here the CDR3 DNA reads TGTGCCAGCAGCTTGGGGGACAGACCCTTTGAAGCTTTCTTT.

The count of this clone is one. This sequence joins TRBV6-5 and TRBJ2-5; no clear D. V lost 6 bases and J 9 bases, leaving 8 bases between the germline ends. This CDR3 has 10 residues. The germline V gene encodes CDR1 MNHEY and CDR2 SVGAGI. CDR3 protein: CASSHSPQYF. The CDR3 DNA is TGTGCCAGCAGCCACTCCCCCCAGTACTTC.

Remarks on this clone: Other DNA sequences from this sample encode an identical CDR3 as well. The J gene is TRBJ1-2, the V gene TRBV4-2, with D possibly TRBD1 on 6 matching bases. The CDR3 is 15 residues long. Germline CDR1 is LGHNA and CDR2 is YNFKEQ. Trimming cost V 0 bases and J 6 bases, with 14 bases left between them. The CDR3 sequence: CASSQERGLEHGYTF. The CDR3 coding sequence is TGTGCCAGCAGCCAAGAGCGGGGGCTCGAGCATGGCTACACCTTC.

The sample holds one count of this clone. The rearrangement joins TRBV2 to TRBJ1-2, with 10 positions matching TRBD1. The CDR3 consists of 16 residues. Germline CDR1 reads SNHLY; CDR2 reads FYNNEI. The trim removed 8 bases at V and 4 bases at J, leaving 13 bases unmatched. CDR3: CASRATGTGVTYGYTF. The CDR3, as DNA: TGTGCCAGCCGCGCGACCGGGACAGGGGTTACCTATGGCTACACCTTC.

CDR3 protein: CASAGGYFEKLFF. The CDR3 DNA follows: TGTGCCAGCGCAGGGGGCTATTTTGAAAAACTGTTTTTT. The chain is built from TRBV7-9 and TRBJ1-4, with 8 bases lining up with TRBD1. There are 13 residues in the CDR3. CDR1 SEHNR and CDR2 FQNEAQ come from the germline V gene (reference sequence). The J segment lost 7 bases and the V segment lost 8 bases, leaving 6 bases of the junction unmatched.